This entry concerns a single T cell receptor (beta chain). The antigen remains undetermined. The CDR3 runs 15 residues. V was pared by 3 bases and J by 2 bases, with 11 bases between. In germline, CDR1 is LNHDA, CDR2 SQIVND (reference sequence). The data originate from a study of CD8+CD57+ T cells in acquired aplastic anemia. Study context: Sorted CD4+ and CD8+ cells gave a mean 3.2 ug DNA, range roughly 0.19 to 30 ug.

Researchers used genomic DNA as the template to profile TCR beta VDJ and CDR3. Each CDR3 protein gets one entry after TCRdb re-called the reads with MiXCR. The data contain about 250,000 distinct CDR3 sequences, approximately 45% of them seen just once; the ten biggest clones take up less than 9%. Overall study results and limits: Patients were compared with controls for CD8+ Simpson's diversity, and no significant difference emerged.

Previously, flow cytometry had revealed CD8+CD57+ cell expansion in the patients chosen for sequencing. Each patient had severe acquired aplastic anemia. Material for sequencing was sorted CD4+, CD8+, or CD8+CD57+ T cells (not recorded which) from PBMCs. The chain is built from TRBV19 and TRBJ1-5, with D possibly being TRBD1 (6 bases). The sequence came from a human donor with aplastic anemia. The CDR3 DNA follows: TGTGCCAGTAGTATCACCAGGGGTGGCAATCAGCCCCAGCATTTT. This translates into CASSITRGGNQPQHF.